This is a list of T cell receptor beta chains from one sample in a study of T-cell memory formation after mild COVID-19. TCRdb re-called the 5' RACE reads with MiXCR, one entry per CDR3 protein. The data show 250,000 to 300,000 distinct CDR3 sequences, with about a sixth seen just once and about 23% held by the top ten. The material sequenced was PBMCs or a T cell subset sorted from them (not recorded which). The source is a man younger than 35 who had mild COVID-19 (a few samples of this study predate the infection). Cell type and time point are not known. The CDR3 runs from the conserved cysteine through the conserved F or W. Fields, in order: V gene, clone size, J gene, D gene, CDR3 DNA, CDR3 protein. A D gene is named only where the DNA matches it firmly. Expanded clones are given a class, and other clones once, few, many or no size at all.

TRBV6-4	many	TRBJ2-3	TRBD2	TGTGCCAGCAGTGACCTAGCGGGGGGTAGCACAGATACGCAGTATTTT	CASSDLAGGSTDTQYF
TRBV7-9	.	TRBJ2-3	TRBD1	TGTGCCAGCAGCTTATTAGCCGGGACAGGGCGGAAGTATTTT	CASSLLAGTGRKYF
TRBV6-5	few	TRBJ1-4	.	TGTGCCAGCCAAGCGGGAGAATCGGAAAAACTGTTTTTT	CASQAGESEKLFF
TRBV6-1	few	TRBJ2-1	TRBD1	TGTGCCAGCATTCGGACAGGGGGCGGGTATGAGCAGTTCTTC	CASIRTGGGYEQFF
TRBV6-5	once	TRBJ2-3	TRBD1	TGTGCCAGCAGCCTCTCGACGACAGGGTTAACAGATACGCAGTATTTT	CASSLSTTGLTDTQYF
TRBV5-6	.	TRBJ2-1	TRBD2	TGTGCCAGCAGCTTGCTAAGCGGGGGGGCCTACAATGAGCAGTTCTTC	CASSLLSGGAYNEQFF
TRBV25-1	.	TRBJ2-7	.	TGTGCCAGCAGTGATTCGGCAGACCCCTCCTACGAGCAGTACTTC	CASSDSADPSYEQYF
TRBV19	.	TRBJ2-5	TRBD1	TGTGCCACCAGAAGACAGGGAATGGAGACCCAGTACTTC	CATRRQGMETQYF
TRBV7-9	few	TRBJ2-3	.	TGTGCCAGCAGCTCCAACGTGGACCCAGATACGCAGTATTTT	CASSSNVDPDTQYF
TRBV29-1	.	TRBJ2-5	TRBD2	TGCAGCGTTGCGGGGCGGCTAGCGGGCGAGACCCAGTACTTC	CSVAGRLAGETQYF
TRBV4-1	.	TRBJ1-4	.	TGCGCCAGCAGCCCCCCGGTGGACCCGGGACTACTGTTTTTT	CASSPPVDPGLLFF
TRBV30	.	TRBJ1-3	.	TGTGCCCAAGCAGTCACCTCTGGAAACACCATATATTTT	CAQAVTSGNTIYF
TRBV12-3/TRBV12-4	.	TRBJ1-1	.	TGTGCCAGCCGCCCCCAGGTCGAGGGCACTGAAGCTTTCTTT	CASRPQVEGTEAFF
TRBV6-5	.	TRBJ2-1	TRBD1	TGTGCCAGCAGTGCCCGGGACAGGCTGGGGTTACCCTACAATGAGCAGTTCTTC	CASSARDRLGLPYNEQFF
TRBV2	few	TRBJ1-6	TRBD1	TGTGCCAGCAGCGCTCCGGGACAGTCGAGGAATTCACCCCTCCACTTT	CASSAPGQSRNSPLHF
TRBV20-1	.	TRBJ2-5	TRBD1	TGCAGTGCTCGGGGACAGTACCAAGAGACCCAGTACTTC	CSARGQYQETQYF
TRBV7-2	.	TRBJ2-1	.	TGTGCCAGCAGCTTATGGGGGGATGAGCAGTTCTTC	CASSLWGDEQFF
TRBV6-5	few	TRBJ2-7	.	TGTGCCAGCAGTTACTCAGCACAGGCTTCCTACGAGCAGTACTTC	CASSYSAQASYEQYF
TRBV7-3	once	TRBJ1-2	.	TGTGCCAGCAGCCCCGACGGCTACACCTTC	CASSPDGYTF
TRBV21-1	.	TRBJ2-1	.	TGTGCCAGCAGCCCCCGGGGGGGGGCCCAAGGGTTCTTC	CASSPRGGAQGFF
TRBV7-7	.	TRBJ2-1	.	TGTGCTAGCAGTCGGGACGCCGTCCCGGCTGAGCAGTTCTTC	CASSRDAVPAEQFF
TRBV30	.	TRBJ2-3	TRBD2	TGTGCCTGGAGTGGCGGGGGGGCCCAAGATACGCAGTATTTT	CAWSGGGAQDTQYF
TRBV11-2	.	TRBJ2-4	.	TGTGCCAGCAGCTTTCGGGGGCTAGCCAAAAACATTCAGTACTTC	CASSFRGLAKNIQYF
TRBV7-9	.	TRBJ2-3	.	TGTGCCAGCAGCGTGAGACAGAGCACAGATACGCAGTATTTT	CASSVRQSTDTQYF
TRBV6-2/TRBV6-3	few	TRBJ2-7	.	TGTGCCAGCAGTTACGCACAGGGCGGGTACGAGCAGTACTTC	CASSYAQGGYEQYF
TRBV10-3	many	TRBJ1-6	.	TGTGCCATCAGCCAGGGTAACTACAATTCACCCCTCCACTTT	CAISQGNYNSPLHF
TRBV5-1	few	TRBJ1-1	.	TGCGCCAGCAGCACCGGACAGTCACACACTGAAGCTTTCTTT	CASSTGQSHTEAFF
TRBV6-5	few	TRBJ1-1	TRBD1	TGTGCCAGCAGACTTCAGGGGGCTGGCGAAGCTTTCTTT	CASRLQGAGEAFF
TRBV5-1	few	TRBJ2-5	TRBD1	TGCGCCAGCAGCACCGGGACAGGGAGGATAGAGACCCAGTACTTC	CASSTGTGRIETQYF
TRBV9	.	TRBJ2-3	.	TGTGCCAGCAGCGGCGTAGCAGATACGCAGTATTTT	CASSGVADTQYF
TRBV9	few	TRBJ2-1	TRBD2	TGTGCCAGCAGCGTAGAAGGGACTAGCAACAATGAGCAGTTCTTC	CASSVEGTSNNEQFF
TRBV15	few	TRBJ1-5	.	TGTGCCACCAGCCCGCGGCAGGGAGTAGGCAATCAGCCCCAGCATTTT	CATSPRQGVGNQPQHF
TRBV5-6	.	TRBJ1-1	TRBD1	TGTGCCAGCAGTTTCCTCGGACAGGCTGAAGCTTTCTTT	CASSFLGQAEAFF
TRBV3-1	few	TRBJ1-6	.	TGTGCCAGCAGCCAAGACAGTTGGTCACCCCTCCACTTT	CASSQDSWSPLHF
TRBV20-1	.	TRBJ2-2	.	TGCAGTGCTAGTGAGGGGGCGAACACCGGGGAGCTGTTTTTT	CSASEGANTGELFF
TRBV12-3/TRBV12-4	few	TRBJ1-5	.	TGTGCCAGCAGTTCCAGGTGGAGCAATCAGCCCCAGCATTTT	CASSSRWSNQPQHF
TRBV6-5	.	TRBJ1-5	.	TGTGCCACCTCGGTAGGGTGGAGCAATCAGCCCCAGCATTTT	CATSVGWSNQPQHF
TRBV27	.	TRBJ2-6	TRBD2	TGTGCCAGCAGTTCTCCCGGGGGGGAAGGGACCTCTGGGGCCAACGTCCTGACTTTC	CASSSPGGEGTSGANVLTF
TRBV6-6	few	TRBJ2-7	TRBD2	TGTGCCAGCACCGGACTAGCGGGGGCCTCCTACGAGCAGTACTTC	CASTGLAGASYEQYF
TRBV19	few	TRBJ2-2	.	TGTGCCAGTAAGGGGGGGACCGGGGAGCTGTTTTTT	CASKGGTGELFF
TRBV14	few	TRBJ2-3	.	TGTGCCAGCAGCCAAGACCAAGGCCCCGGGTGGAGGTCTAGCACAGATACGCAGTATTTT	CASSQDQGPGWRSSTDTQYF
TRBV10-3	many	TRBJ2-1	.	TGTGCCATCAGTGAGCCAGAGGGGTACAATGAGCAGTTCTTC	CAISEPEGYNEQFF
TRBV6-5	.	TRBJ1-4	.	TGTGCCAGCAGTTACGGGGCGGCAACTAATGAAAAACTGTTTTTT	CASSYGAATNEKLFF
TRBV20-1	.	TRBJ2-5	.	TGCAGTGCTCCCCCCAGGGCCGGGGGTATCCAAGAGACCCAGTACTTC	CSAPPRAGGIQETQYF
TRBV20-1	.	TRBJ2-7	.	TGCAGTGTAACTGCCCGGGGATACGAGCAGTACTTC	CSVTARGYEQYF
TRBV6-2/TRBV6-3	few	TRBJ1-5	.	TGTGCCAGCACGGATAGCAATCAGCCCCAGCATTTT	CASTDSNQPQHF
TRBV12-3/TRBV12-4	few	TRBJ1-2	.	TGTGCCAGCAGTCCTAACGGGCCCCGTGGCTACACCTTC	CASSPNGPRGYTF
TRBV20-1	.	TRBJ1-3	TRBD1	TGCAGTGCATGGCGACGTCCGGGACAGCACTCTGGAAACACCATATATTTT	CSAWRRPGQHSGNTIYF
TRBV4-1	few	TRBJ1-1	TRBD1	TGCGCCAGCAGCCAAGTTGGACAGGGCGACACTGAAGCTTTCTTT	CASSQVGQGDTEAFF
TRBV7-9	few	TRBJ2-3	.	TGTGCCAGCAGCCCGGTAAATACGCAGTATTTT	CASSPVNTQYF
TRBV5-1	.	TRBJ2-2	.	TGCGCCAGCAGCTTGTCCCCAGACTCCACCGGGGAGCTGTTTTTT	CASSLSPDSTGELFF
TRBV27	many	TRBJ2-3	.	TGTGCCAGCAGTTTAGGCGTGTCTAGCGTGAGAGATACGCAGTATTTT	CASSLGVSSVRDTQYF
TRBV7-9	.	TRBJ1-2	TRBD1	TGTGCCAGCAGACCCGGACAGGGAGAATCCTATGGCTACACCTTC	CASRPGQGESYGYTF
TRBV6-5	few	TRBJ2-7	.	TGTGCCAGCAGTTTTAAATACGAGCAGTACTTC	CASSFKYEQYF
TRBV24-1	few	TRBJ2-1	.	TGTGCCACCGGAGACCCACACAATGAGCAGTTCTTC	CATGDPHNEQFF
TRBV11-2	many	TRBJ1-1	.	TGTGCCAGCAGCTTAGGCGGTGGGGGCACTGAAGCTTTCTTT	CASSLGGGGTEAFF
TRBV4-1	.	TRBJ2-5	.	TGCGCCAGCAGCCAAGGGGTAACTCAGGAGACCCAGTACTTC	CASSQGVTQETQYF
TRBV5-1	many	TRBJ1-1	.	TGCGCCAGCAGCTTGATGCAGGGGAACACTGAAGCTTTCTTT	CASSLMQGNTEAFF
TRBV5-4	.	TRBJ2-3	TRBD2	TGTGCCAGCAGCTTGGGGACTAGGGACACAGATACGCAGTATTTT	CASSLGTRDTDTQYF
TRBV10-3	few	TRBJ2-1	TRBD1	TGTGCCTCGGGACAGGAGTACAATGAGCAGTTCTTC	CASGQEYNEQFF